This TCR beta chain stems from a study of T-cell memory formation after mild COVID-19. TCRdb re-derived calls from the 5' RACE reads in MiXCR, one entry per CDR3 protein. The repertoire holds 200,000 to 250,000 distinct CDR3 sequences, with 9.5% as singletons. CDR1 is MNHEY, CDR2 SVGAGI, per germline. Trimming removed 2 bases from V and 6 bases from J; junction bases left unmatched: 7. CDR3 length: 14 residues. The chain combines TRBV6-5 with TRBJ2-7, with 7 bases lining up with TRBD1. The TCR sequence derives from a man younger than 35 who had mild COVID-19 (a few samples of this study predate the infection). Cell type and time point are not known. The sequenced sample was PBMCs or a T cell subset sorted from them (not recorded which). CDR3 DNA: TGTGCCAGCAGTTACCGCGACAGGGTGAGCGAGCAGTACTTC. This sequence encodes CASSYRDRVSEQYF.